These T cell receptor beta chains were read from a single sample in a study of cytotoxic CD8 clonotypes in ibrutinib-treated CLL. Libraries were prepared by immunoSEQ multiplex PCR; TCRdb keeps only in-frame clonotypes and omits some of them. Altogether about 30,000 clones are present, 62% being singletons, with the ten largest covering 12% to 15%. The input for sequencing was PBMCs, taken before ibrutinib treatment. The receptors shown here come from a human donor with chronic lymphocytic leukemia. CDR3s include the opening cysteine and the closing phenylalanine or tryptophan. The D gene is left open where the match is weak. Expanded clones get a size class; other rows say once, few or many, or leave the size out.

V	D	J	size	DNA	CDR3
TRBV5-1	NA	TRBJ1-2	NA	TGCGCCAGCAGCTCAGGACAGTGGACCATCTATGGCTACACCTTC	CASSSGQWTIYGYTF
TRBV29-1	NA	TRBJ2-7	NA	TGCAGCGTCGGCGCCGGGGTCGCCTACGAGCAGTACTTC	CSVGAGVAYEQYF
TRBV28	TRBD2	TRBJ2-1	NA	TGTGCCAGCACCTTCGGCGGGAGAGGAAACAATGAGCAGTTCTTC	CASTFGGRGNNEQFF
TRBV25-1	NA	TRBJ1-5	few	TGTGCCAGCAGTGAAGGGGGGCCCGGGCGGCCCCAGCATTTT	CASSEGGPGRPQHF
TRBV7-9	NA	TRBJ2-3	few	TGTGCCAGCAGCTTCGCGGGCAACACAGATACGCAGTATTTT	CASSFAGNTDTQYF
TRBV29-1	NA	TRBJ2-7	few	TGCAGCGTTGTATCAGGGCTCGAGCAGTACTTC	CSVVSGLEQYF
TRBV19	TRBD2	TRBJ2-5	once	TGTGCCAGTAGTATGGGGCGGGAGCGACGGGGAAAGACCCAGTACTTC	CASSMGRERRGKTQYF
TRBV6-1	TRBD1	TRBJ2-5	NA	TGTGCCAGCAGGGGACAGGGCGGGGAGACCCAGTACTTC	CASRGQGGETQYF
TRBV11-2	NA	TRBJ1-1	NA	TGTGCCAGCAGCCCCACCGGGGAGATGTTGACTGAAGCTTTCTTT	CASSPTGEMLTEAFF
TRBV6-6	NA	TRBJ1-2	NA	TGTGCCAGCAGTTACTTCACAGGGACCTACACCTTC	CASSYFTGTYTF
TRBV10-3	TRBD1	TRBJ1-5	NA	TGTGCCATCAGTGAGTCGACCGGACAGGATAGCAATCAGCCCCAGCATTTT	CAISESTGQDSNQPQHF
TRBV4-1	TRBD1	TRBJ1-1	once	TGCGCCAGCAGCCCAGAACAGGGGGCGGGCACTGAAGCTTTCTTT	CASSPEQGAGTEAFF
TRBV4-1	TRBD1	TRBJ2-1	NA	TGCGCCAGCAGCCAAGACCGCGATGGCAGGGGGCCCGATGAGCAGTTCTTC	CASSQDRDGRGPDEQFF
TRBV5-1	NA	TRBJ1-1	NA	TGCGCCAGCAGCCCTTCCCCTGGAACATCCAGGGAATCGGCTGAAGCTTTCTTT	CASSPSPGTSRESAEAFF
TRBV10-1	TRBD2	TRBJ2-7	NA	TGCGCCAGCAGTGATAGTTCAGCGGGAGGGGACGAGCAGTACTTC	CASSDSSAGGDEQYF
TRBV27	NA	TRBJ1-1	few	TGTGCCAGCAGTTTATGGGCAGGGCGAATGAACACTGAAGCTTTCTTT	CASSLWAGRMNTEAFF
TRBV6-4	TRBD2	TRBJ2-3	NA	TGTGCCAGCAGTGACGGCGTAGCGGGAGGGCCGGATACGCAGTATTTT	CASSDGVAGGPDTQYF
TRBV6-5	TRBD1	TRBJ2-7	NA	TGTGCCAGCAGTCCTCTTGGGACAGGGCTCTACGAGCAGTACTTC	CASSPLGTGLYEQYF
TRBV19	NA	TRBJ1-1	NA	TGTGCCAGTAGTATAACGGCGGAGGCTGAAGCTTTCTTT	CASSITAEAEAFF
TRBV11-2	NA	TRBJ1-2	NA	TGTGCCAGCAGCCCCGTAAAAGGTTACGGCTACACCTTC	CASSPVKGYGYTF
TRBV18	NA	TRBJ1-2	NA	TGTGCCAGCTCACCACGTCAGGGTCCTCGTAACTATGGCTACACCTTC	CASSPRQGPRNYGYTF
TRBV4-1	NA	TRBJ2-7	NA	TGCGCCAGCAGCCAAACCGGGAGTCCCTCCACCTACGAGCAGTACTTC	CASSQTGSPSTYEQYF
TRBV7-3	NA	TRBJ2-3	NA	TGTGCCAGCAGCTTCCGGGGTACGCAGTATTTT	CASSFRGTQYF
TRBV5-1	TRBD2	TRBJ2-5	NA	TGCGCCAGCAGCTTGCCAGTGAGCGGGGGGCGCCAAGAGACCCAGTACTTC	CASSLPVSGGRQETQYF
TRBV7-9	NA	TRBJ2-7	NA	TGTGCCAGCAGCTGGCAACAGGGAGACGAGCAGTACTTC	CASSWQQGDEQYF
TRBV5-1	NA	TRBJ2-7	few	TGCGCCAGCAGCGAGGTCACCTCCTACGAGCAGTACTTC	CASSEVTSYEQYF
TRBV6-5	NA	TRBJ1-6	NA	TGTGCCAGCAGTTACTCGAAACTGTTCAATTCACCCCTCCACTTT	CASSYSKLFNSPLHF
TRBV6-6	NA	TRBJ1-2	NA	TGTGCCAGCAGTTACAGGGAGTCTACTAACTATGGCTACACCTTC	CASSYRESTNYGYTF
TRBV7-9	NA	TRBJ2-2	NA	TGTGCCAGCAGCTTAGTAGGTTCCCTGAACACCGGGGAGCTGTTTTTT	CASSLVGSLNTGELFF
TRBV29-1	TRBD2	TRBJ2-3	NA	TGCAGCGCCACCCTAGCGGGGGGGCCGGGGGATACGCAGTATTTT	CSATLAGGPGDTQYF
TRBV27	NA	TRBJ1-4	NA	TGTGCCAGCAGTCCTCATCCAGGCGCTGAAAAACTGTTTTTT	CASSPHPGAEKLFF
TRBV21-1	NA	TRBJ1-6	NA	TGTGCCAGCAGCACGTTCCGGGACAGTAATTCACCCCTCCACTTT	CASSTFRDSNSPLHF
TRBV7-9	TRBD1	TRBJ2-2	NA	TGTGCCAGCGCAACTGAAACAGGGGGCCCCGGGGAGCTGTTTTTT	CASATETGGPGELFF
TRBV6-1	NA	TRBJ1-1	NA	TGTGCCAGCAGGGACATATCGAACACTGAAGCTTTCTTT	CASRDISNTEAFF
TRBV7-9	TRBD2	TRBJ2-3	NA	TGTGCCAGCAGCTCCACTTTAGCGGGGGCCAACACAGATACGCAGTATTTT	CASSSTLAGANTDTQYF
TRBV18	TRBD1	TRBJ1-5	NA	TGTGCCAGCTCATCATACAGGGGGGATCAGCCCCAGCATTTT	CASSSYRGDQPQHF
TRBV19	NA	TRBJ1-4	NA	TGTGCCAGTAGTGCGCCGGGACCGAATGAAAAACTGTTTTTT	CASSAPGPNEKLFF
TRBV7-8	NA	TRBJ1-1	NA	TGTGCCAGCAGCTTAGCGGTTGGACCCAGAGGAGCTTTCTTT	CASSLAVGPRGAFF
TRBV6-5	NA	TRBJ2-7	NA	TGTGCCAGCAAAGTGGCAGGCACCTCCTACGAGCAGTACTTC	CASKVAGTSYEQYF
TRBV4-1	NA	TRBJ1-1	NA	TGCGCCAGCAGCCAAGACAGCCCCATTTACACTGAAGCTTTCTTT	CASSQDSPIYTEAFF
TRBV5-4	NA	TRBJ2-5	NA	TGTGCCAGCAGCATAGACCAGCGGAACCAAGAGACCCAGTACTTC	CASSIDQRNQETQYF
TRBV27	NA	TRBJ2-7	few	TGTGCCAGCAGTTCCCCCTCCTACGAGCAGTACTTC	CASSSPSYEQYF
TRBV5-1	TRBD1	TRBJ2-1	NA	TGCGCCAGCAGGCAACCGGGACAGGGAGTCCATGAGCAGTTCTTC	CASRQPGQGVHEQFF
TRBV4-1	NA	TRBJ2-2	few	TGCGCCAGCAGCCAAACGGGACAGAACACCGGGGAGCTGTTTTTT	CASSQTGQNTGELFF
TRBV2	NA	TRBJ1-5	NA	TGTGCCAGCCGAGACAGGAGTTCCCAGCCCCAGCATTTT	CASRDRSSQPQHF
TRBV19	NA	TRBJ2-7	NA	TGTGCCAGTAGTATTGGGAGGTACTACGAGCAGTACTTC	CASSIGRYYEQYF
TRBV6-5	NA	TRBJ1-1	NA	TGTGCCAGCAGTTACGCGGGAATGAACACTGAAGCTTTCTTT	CASSYAGMNTEAFF
TRBV4-2	NA	TRBJ2-7	NA	TGTGCCAGCAGCCAAGAGTATGTAGTGCTAGACCCCCTAAATGAGCAGTACTTC	CASSQEYVVLDPLNEQYF
TRBV5-1	TRBD2	TRBJ2-5	once	TGCGCCAGCAGCTTCGGAGCGGGAGGGCTGGGGGAGACCCAGTACTTC	CASSFGAGGLGETQYF
TRBV7-6	TRBD1	TRBJ2-1	NA	TGTGCCAGCAGCTTATTGGGACAGAGCTCCTACAATGAGCAGTTCTTC	CASSLLGQSSYNEQFF
TRBV4-1	NA	TRBJ1-4	few	TGCGCCAGCAGCCAAGCAGGGAGCCGGCCACGGGTTTTT	CASSQAGSRPRVF
TRBV10-2	TRBD1	TRBJ2-7	NA	TGCGCCAGCAGTCAGGGGGCTCAAGAGCAGTACTTC	CASSQGAQEQYF
TRBV27	NA	TRBJ2-3	NA	TGTGCCAGCAGTATGGCAGGGTCGGCAGGGGGGGGCACAGATACGCAGTATTTT	CASSMAGSAGGGTDTQYF
TRBV2	TRBD1	TRBJ2-1	NA	TGTGCCAGCAGGGGAGACAGGGGTGGCTACAATGAGCAGTTCTTC	CASRGDRGGYNEQFF